One and the same sample provided the 27 T cell receptor beta chains below, sequenced in a study of blood T cell repertoires in COVID-19. Repertoires were generated with immunoSEQ multiplex PCR, while TCRdb's copy carries only in-frame clones and drops some. The sample holds about 120,000 clones; around 85% are singletons and the top ten take 2.5% to 3%. The sequencing sample was made of peripheral blood. All receptors come from a man aged 45-65 years with acute or convalescent COVID-19.

The rearrangement links TRBV28 to TRBJ1-2, with a tentative D call TRBD1 (5 bases). CDR3 length equals 15 residues. CDR1 and CDR2 (germline): MDHEN, SYDVKM. Trimming removed 1 base from V and 3 bases from J, with 12 bases in between. The CDR3 loop reads CASSLSAGMHYGYTF. The CDR3 DNA follows: TGTGCCAGCAGTTTATCCGCAGGGATGCACTATGGCTACACCTTC.

This sequence joins TRBV7-3 and TRBJ2-7; TRBD2 matches at 10 bases. The V gene end was trimmed by 6 bases and the J gene end by 0 bases; junction bases not matched to a gene: 2. Per germline, CDR1 SGHTA and CDR2 FQGTGA. The CDR3 totals 14 residues. The CDR3 region has the DNA TGTGCCAGCAGGGCTAGCGGGAGCTCCTACGAGCAGTACTTC. Encoded protein: CASRASGSSYEQYF.

The chain carries TRBV28 and TRBJ1-5, with D possibly TRBD1 on 5 matching bases. CDR3 length equals 13 residues. V was trimmed by 7 bases and J by 5 bases, leaving 12 bases between them. From germline, CDR1 is MDHEN and CDR2 SYDVKM. The CDR3 DNA is TGTGCCAGCACCGGCCTCAGGGATCAGCCCCAGCATTTT. This codes for CASTGLRDQPQHF. The full variable domain, in which reference TRBV28 and TRBJ1-5 provide the parts outside the CDR3, is DVKVTQSSRYLVKRTGEKVFLECVQDMDHENMFWYRQDPGLGLRLIYFSYDVKMKEKGDIPEGYSVSREKKERFSLILESASTNQTSMYLCASTGLRDQPQHFGDGTRLSIL.

The rearrangement links TRBV5-6 to TRBJ1-1; 9 bases match TRBD1. The CDR3 extends over 15 amino acids. J gave up 3 bases and V 3 bases, and 6 bases lay outside the gene matches. Per germline, CDR1 SGHDT and CDR2 YYEEEE. In DNA form, the CDR3 reads TGTGCCAGCAGCTGGATGACAGGGGGATACACTGAAGCTTTCTTT. Protein: CASSWMTGGYTEAFF.

CDR3 nucleotides: TGTGCCAGCACCCTCGGGGTGCGATGGCGGGACAGGGGTTACAATGAGCAGTTCTTC. This sequence encodes CASTLGVRWRDRGYNEQFF. J is TRBJ2-1 and V is TRBV28; 10 bases line up with TRBD1. The CDR3 is made up of 19 amino acids. Germline CDR1 reads MDHEN; CDR2 reads SYDVKM. V shed 7 bases, J shed 4 bases, and the junction held 19 bases outside the gene matches.

This sequence joins TRBV5-1 and TRBJ1-4; 7 bases are a match to TRBD1. The ends lost 0 bases at V and 2 bases at J; junction bases unmatched: 7. The CDR3 runs to 17 residues. CDR1 SGHRS and CDR2 YFSETQ come from the germline V gene. CDR3 loop: CASSLVAGTDTNEKLFF. The CDR3 DNA reads as TGCGCCAGCAGCTTGGTAGCGGGGACAGACACTAATGAAAAACTGTTTTTT.

With respect to this clone: Other DNA sequences from this sample encode an identical CDR3 as well. The rearrangement uses TRBV27 and TRBJ2-3; 8 nucleotides align to TRBD1. Germline V gives CDR1 MNHEY, CDR2 SMNVEV (reference sequence). The CDR3 loop spans 15 amino acids. V lost 3 bases and J lost 4; bases outside the gene matches: 6. The CDR3 DNA is TGTGCCAGCAGTTTCACAGGGGGGTCTCCAGATACGCAGTATTTT. Protein: CASSFTGGSPDTQYF.

This clone came up once. The chain recombines TRBV14 with TRBJ2-1; the D is unclear. The CDR3 sequence is 15 residues long. V gave up 1 base and J gave up 1 base, with 8 bases separating them. Germline V CDR1 and CDR2: SGHDN, FVKESK. CDR3 protein: CASSQAQVSYNEQFF. The CDR3 DNA follows: TGTGCCAGCAGCCAAGCTCAGGTGTCCTACAATGAGCAGTTCTTC.

The V gene is TRBV27, the J gene TRBJ1-6, with 8 bases that match TRBD1. This CDR3 contains 17 residues. The J segment lost 8 bases and the V segment lost 5 bases, leaving 14 bases of the junction unmatched. CDR1 MNHEY and CDR2 SMNVEV come from the germline V gene (reference sequence). CDR3 sequence (DNA): TGTGCCAGCAGTCCTTGGACAGGGTGGGGGATAGATTCACCCCTCCACTTT. As protein: CASSPWTGWGIDSPLHF.

This clone came up once. In DNA, the CDR3 is TGTGCCAGTAGTATTACAGGCAGTACCGGGGAGCTGTTTTTT. This codes for CASSITGSTGELFF. The rearrangement uses TRBV19 and TRBJ2-2; maybe TRBD1 (5 bases). Germline V gene sequence: CDR1 LNHDA, CDR2 SQIVND (reference sequence). With 3 bases removed from V and 5 bases from J, the gap between germline ends came to 10 bases. The CDR3 has 14 amino acids.

The chain recombines TRBV15 with TRBJ2-1; TRBD2 is a possible D gene (6 bases). Trimming stripped 5 bases from V and 6 bases from J, with 14 bases between. The CDR3 runs 14 residues. Germline V CDR1 and CDR2: LNHNV, YYDKDF (reference sequence). CDR3 nucleotides: TGTGCCACCAGCCCCCCTTTCGGGGGCAATGAGCAGTTCTTC. Its protein is CATSPPFGGNEQFF.

The rearrangement joins TRBV9 to TRBJ2-1; weak D call: TRBD2 (5 bases). V lost 3 bases, J lost 8 bases, and 12 bases lay in between. The CDR3 contains 13 residues. From germline, CDR1 is SGDLS and CDR2 YYNGEE. For the CDR3, the DNA is TGTGCCAGCAGCGCCACGAGCGGCCATGAGCAGTTCTTC. It yields the protein CASSATSGHEQFF.

The rearrangement joins TRBV7-2 to TRBJ2-5, with D possibly being TRBD2 (7 bases). Trimming took off 0 bases at V and 5 bases at J, with 10 bases between the two ends. The CDR3 consists of 14 residues. The germline V gene encodes CDR1 SGHTA and CDR2 FQGNSA. The CDR3 here is CASSLAGGHETQYF. Written as DNA, the CDR3 is TGTGCCAGCAGCTTAGCGGGGGGGCACGAGACCCAGTACTTC.

The rearrangement uses TRBV9 and TRBJ2-3, with a weak D call TRBD1 (6 bases). The CDR3 has 15 residues. CDR1 is SGDLS and CDR2 is YYNGEE in the germline V gene. V dropped 0 bases and J dropped 2 bases, with 10 bases sitting between them. The CDR3 here is CASSVEQGTTDTQYF. For the CDR3, the DNA is TGTGCCAGCAGCGTAGAACAGGGAACCACAGATACGCAGTATTTT.

This CDR3 reads CASSAAGSSYEQYF. Here the CDR3 DNA reads TGTGCCAGCAGTGCAGCGGGAAGCTCCTACGAGCAGTACTTC. The chain links TRBV28 to TRBJ2-7; 7 bases are a match to TRBD2. CDR1 and CDR2 (germline): MDHEN, SYDVKM. V dropped 5 bases and J dropped 0; count of bases not matched to a gene: 4. This CDR3 is 14 amino acids long.

The chain employs TRBV7-9 and TRBJ2-5; 10 bases fit TRBD2. The germline gives CDR1 SEHNR, CDR2 FQNEAQ (reference sequence). The CDR3 extends over 17 amino acids. Unmatched junction bases numbered 15, after V lost 5 bases and J lost 6 bases. CDR3 bases: TGTGCCAGCAGCCAACCCCCCTCCAAGCGGGAGGGCAAGACCCAGTACTTC. It is translated as CASSQPPSKREGKTQYF.

V is TRBV29-1 and J is TRBJ2-1; TRBD2 is a possible D gene (6 bases). The CDR3 is made up of 13 amino acids. Trimming cost V 7 bases and J 12 bases, with 22 bases left between them. CDR1 is SQVTM, CDR2 ANQGSEA, per germline. The CDR3 DNA reads TGCAGCGCCCTCGGGACCCGCGGGGTCGGGCAGTTCTTC. As protein: CSALGTRGVGQFF.

This clone was picked up one time. The rearrangement joins TRBV5-6 to TRBJ2-2, with 11 bases aligning to TRBD2. CDR3 length equals 15 residues. V lost 4 bases to trimming and J lost 5 bases; unmatched junction nucleotides: 4. Germline V lookup: CDR1 SGHDT, CDR2 YYEEEE. This chain's CDR3 is CASSPLAGGTGELFF. DNA of the CDR3: TGTGCCAGCAGCCCTCTAGCGGGGGGAACCGGGGAGCTGTTTTTT.

V gene TRBV2 combines with J gene TRBJ2-1, with 10 bases that match TRBD2. CDR1 is SNHLY and CDR2 is FYNNEI in the germline V gene. The CDR3 consists of 15 residues. J was trimmed by 3 bases and V by 5 bases; bases with no gene match: 4. CDR3: CASSPTSGIYNEQFF. CDR3 sequence (DNA): TGTGCCAGCAGTCCTACTAGCGGGATCTACAATGAGCAGTTCTTC.

This rearrangement joins TRBV7-3 to TRBJ2-1; 8 nucleotides match TRBD2. Trimming took 5 bases from V and 5 from J; bases not matched to a gene: 14. The CDR3 loop spans 17 amino acids. Germline assignment: CDR1 SGHTA and CDR2 FQGTGA. In DNA, the CDR3 is TGTGCCAGCAGCCCTCATAGCGGGACGTCCTATAACAATGAGCAGTTCTTC. Translated, it gives CASSPHSGTSYNNEQFF.

A few counts support this clone. This sequence joins TRBV7-8 and TRBJ1-1, with D tentatively TRBD1 (6 bases). The CDR3 has 14 residues. Trimming stripped 1 base from V and 0 bases from J, with 6 bases between. Germline-derived CDR1 and CDR2 are SGHVS and FQNEAQ. DNA for the CDR3: TGTGCCAGCAGCTTAGGGACAGTGAACACTGAAGCTTTCTTT. Protein sequence: CASSLGTVNTEAFF.

The rearrangement uses TRBV6-5 and TRBJ1-2, with 7 bases identical to TRBD1. Germline trimming cut 5 bases from V and 6 bases from J; bases unmatched to any gene: 9. The CDR3 extends over 14 amino acids. CDR1 is MNHEY, CDR2 SVGAGI, per germline. CDR3 region: CASSQPGQADGYTF. The CDR3 nucleotides are TGTGCCAGCAGTCAACCTGGACAGGCAGATGGCTACACCTTC.

This sequence joins TRBV7-9 and TRBJ1-3; maybe TRBD1 (6 bases). Germline CDR1 SEHNR, CDR2 FQNEAQ (reference sequence). CDR3 length: 14 residues. V was cut by 4 bases and J by 2 bases, with 9 bases left in between. The CDR3 sequence is CASSSRDTGNTIYF. In nucleotides, the CDR3 is TGTGCCAGCAGCTCGAGGGACACTGGAAACACCATATATTTT.

V usage is TRBV24-1 and J usage is TRBJ1-1; 8 nucleotides match TRBD1. The V gene's germline CDR1 is KGHDR and CDR2 SFDVKD. V was clipped by 7 bases and J by 5 bases; unmatched bases: 8. CDR3 length: 14 residues. The CDR3 loop is CATREQGGVTEAFF. For the CDR3, the DNA is TGTGCCACCAGGGAACAGGGGGGGGTTACTGAAGCTTTCTTT.

V is TRBV5-4 and J is TRBJ2-5; tentative D call: TRBD1 (7 bases). The ends were cut back, 4 bases at V and 1 base at J, with 14 bases in the middle. CDR1 and CDR2 from the germline V gene are SGHNT and YYREEE (reference sequence). The CDR3 sequence is 15 residues long. The CDR3 loop reads CASSEYRGGQETQYF. CDR3 coding DNA: TGTGCCAGCAGCGAATACAGGGGAGGCCAAGAGACCCAGTACTTC.

In this sample, this clone turned up a few times. The chain recombines TRBV18 with TRBJ1-5; TRBD1 might be the D (5 bases). Germline V gene lookup returns CDR1 KGHSH and CDR2 LQKENI. The CDR3 extends over 14 amino acids. The ends were cut back, 3 bases at V and 6 bases at J, with 12 bases in the middle. CDR3 nucleotides: TGTGCCAGCTCACCGGAGGGGCTGGGTCAGCCCCAGCATTTT. It encodes CASSPEGLGQPQHF. Variable domain in full (rest from reference TRBV18 and TRBJ1-5): NAGVMQNPRHLVRRRGQEARLRCSPMKGHSHVYWYRQLPEEGLKFMVYLQKENIIDESGMPKERFSAEFPKEGPSILRIQQVVRGDSAAYFCASSPEGLGQPQHFGDGTRLSIL.

The gene calls are TRBV7-2 and TRBJ1-5; no firm D call. CDR1 is SGHTA and CDR2 is FQGNSA in the germline V gene. This CDR3 region has 13 residues. V was pared by 1 base and J by 6 bases, with 7 bases between. The chain's CDR3 is CASSLVRSQPQHF. In nucleotides, the CDR3 is TGTGCCAGCAGCTTAGTTCGGAGTCAGCCCCAGCATTTT.